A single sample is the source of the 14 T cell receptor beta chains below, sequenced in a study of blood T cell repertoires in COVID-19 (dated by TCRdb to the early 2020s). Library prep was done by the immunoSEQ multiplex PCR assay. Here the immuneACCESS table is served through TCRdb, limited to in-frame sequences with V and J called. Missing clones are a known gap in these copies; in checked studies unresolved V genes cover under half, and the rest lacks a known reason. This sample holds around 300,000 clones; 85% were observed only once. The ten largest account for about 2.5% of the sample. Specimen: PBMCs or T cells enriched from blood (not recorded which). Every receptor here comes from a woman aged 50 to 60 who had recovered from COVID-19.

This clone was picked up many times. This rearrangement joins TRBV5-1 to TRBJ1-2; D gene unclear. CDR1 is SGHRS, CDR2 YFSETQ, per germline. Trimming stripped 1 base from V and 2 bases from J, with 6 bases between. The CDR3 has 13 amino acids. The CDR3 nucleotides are TGCGCCAGCAGCTTGTCCAGGAACTATGGCTACACCTTC. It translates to CASSLSRNYGYTF.

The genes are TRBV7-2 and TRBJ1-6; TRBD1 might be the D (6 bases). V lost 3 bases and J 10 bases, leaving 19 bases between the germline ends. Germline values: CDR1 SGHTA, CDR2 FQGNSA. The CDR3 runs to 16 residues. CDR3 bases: TGTGCCAGCAGCTTGGGGAGACGGGACATAAGATCACCCCTCCACTTT. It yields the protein CASSLGRRDIRSPLHF.

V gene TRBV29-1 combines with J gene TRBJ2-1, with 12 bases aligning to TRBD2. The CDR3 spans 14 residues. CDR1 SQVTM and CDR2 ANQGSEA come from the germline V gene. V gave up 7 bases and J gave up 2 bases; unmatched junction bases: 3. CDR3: CSDRLAGAYNEQFF. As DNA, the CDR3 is TGCAGCGACCGACTAGCGGGAGCCTACAATGAGCAGTTCTTC.

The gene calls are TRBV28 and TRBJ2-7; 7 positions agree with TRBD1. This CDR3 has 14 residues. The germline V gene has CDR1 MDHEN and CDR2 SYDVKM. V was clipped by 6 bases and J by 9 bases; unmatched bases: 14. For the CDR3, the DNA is TGTGCCAGCAGCCTTCCGGGACAGCCCGGAGGGCAGTACTTC. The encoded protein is CASSLPGQPGGQYF.

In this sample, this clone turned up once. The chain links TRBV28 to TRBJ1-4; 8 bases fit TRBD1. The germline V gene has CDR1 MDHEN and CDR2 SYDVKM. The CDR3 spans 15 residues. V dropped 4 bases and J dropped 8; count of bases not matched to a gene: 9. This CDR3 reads CASSSGGQAGEKLFF. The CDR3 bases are TGTGCCAGCAGTTCCGGGGGACAGGCCGGCGAAAAACTGTTTTTT. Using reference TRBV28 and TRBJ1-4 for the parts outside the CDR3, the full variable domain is DVKVTQSSRYLVKRTGEKVFLECVQDMDHENMFWYRQDPGLGLRLIYFSYDVKMKEKGDIPEGYSVSREKKERFSLILESASTNQTSMYLCASSSGGQAGEKLFFGSGTQLSVL.

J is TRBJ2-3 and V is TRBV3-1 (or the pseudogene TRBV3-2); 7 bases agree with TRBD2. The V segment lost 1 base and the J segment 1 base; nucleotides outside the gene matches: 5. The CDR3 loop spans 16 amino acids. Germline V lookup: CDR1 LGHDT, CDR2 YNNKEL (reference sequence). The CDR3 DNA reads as TGTGCCAGCAGCCAAGGAATACGGGGGGGCACAGATACGCAGTATTTT. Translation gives CASSQGIRGGTDTQYF.

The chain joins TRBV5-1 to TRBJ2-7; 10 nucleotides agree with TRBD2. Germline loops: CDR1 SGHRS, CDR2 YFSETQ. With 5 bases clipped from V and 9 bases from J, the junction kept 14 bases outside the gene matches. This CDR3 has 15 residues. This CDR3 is CASSPGTSEAWGQYF. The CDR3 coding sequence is TGCGCCAGCAGTCCCGGGACTAGCGAAGCCTGGGGGCAGTACTTC. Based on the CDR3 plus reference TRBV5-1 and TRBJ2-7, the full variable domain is KAGVTQTPRYLIKTRGQQVTLSCSPISGHRSVSWYQQTPGQGLQFLFEYFSETQRNKGNFPGRFSGRQFSNSRSEMNVSTLELGDSALYLCASSPGTSEAWGQYFGPGTRLTVT.

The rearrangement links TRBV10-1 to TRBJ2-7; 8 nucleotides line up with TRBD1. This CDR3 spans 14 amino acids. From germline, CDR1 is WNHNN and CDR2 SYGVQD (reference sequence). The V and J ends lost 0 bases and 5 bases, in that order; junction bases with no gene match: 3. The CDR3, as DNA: TGCGCCAGCAGTGAGTCTGGACAGGGCAACGAGCAGTACTTC. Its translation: CASSESGQGNEQYF.

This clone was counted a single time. The DNA for the CDR3 is TGCAGCGCCGGACAGACCAACACTGAAGCTTTCTTT. Its protein is CSAGQTNTEAFF. The chain links TRBV29-1 to TRBJ1-1, with D maybe TRBD1 (6 bases). Germline lookup yields CDR1 SQVTM and CDR2 ANQGSEA. V shed 7 bases and J shed 2 bases, with 11 bases lying between them. This CDR3 spans 12 amino acids.

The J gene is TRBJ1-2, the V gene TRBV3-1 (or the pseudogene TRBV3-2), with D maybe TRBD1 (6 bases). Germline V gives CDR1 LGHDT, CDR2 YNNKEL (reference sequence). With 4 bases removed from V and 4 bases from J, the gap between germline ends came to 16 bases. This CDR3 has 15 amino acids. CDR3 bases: TGTGCCAGCAGCCGAAACTCAGGACAGAGCTATGGCTACACCTTC. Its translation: CASSRNSGQSYGYTF.

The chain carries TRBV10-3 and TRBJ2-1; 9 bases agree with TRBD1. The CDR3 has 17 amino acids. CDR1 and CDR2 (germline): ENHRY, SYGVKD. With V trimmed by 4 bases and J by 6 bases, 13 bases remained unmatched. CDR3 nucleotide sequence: TGTGCCATCAGTGGGTACAATGAACCGGGACAGGGCAATGAGCAGTTCTTC. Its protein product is CAISGYNEPGQGNEQFF.

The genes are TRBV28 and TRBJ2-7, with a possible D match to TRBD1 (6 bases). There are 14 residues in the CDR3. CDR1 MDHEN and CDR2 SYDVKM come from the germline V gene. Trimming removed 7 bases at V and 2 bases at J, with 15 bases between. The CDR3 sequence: CASNSQGKAYEQYF. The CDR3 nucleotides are TGTGCCAGCAACTCGCAGGGGAAAGCCTACGAGCAGTACTTC.

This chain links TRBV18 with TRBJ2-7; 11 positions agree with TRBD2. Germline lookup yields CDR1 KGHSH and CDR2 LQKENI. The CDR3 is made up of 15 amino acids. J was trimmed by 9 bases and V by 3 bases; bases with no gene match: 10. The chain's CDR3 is CASSPPGLAAWAQYF. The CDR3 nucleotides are TGTGCCAGCTCACCTCCGGGACTAGCGGCATGGGCGCAGTACTTC. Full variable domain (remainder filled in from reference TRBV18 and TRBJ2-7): NAGVMQNPRHLVRRRGQEARLRCSPMKGHSHVYWYRQLPEEGLKFMVYLQKENIIDESGMPKERFSAEFPKEGPSILRIQQVVRGDSAAYFCASSPPGLAAWAQYFGPGTRLTVT.

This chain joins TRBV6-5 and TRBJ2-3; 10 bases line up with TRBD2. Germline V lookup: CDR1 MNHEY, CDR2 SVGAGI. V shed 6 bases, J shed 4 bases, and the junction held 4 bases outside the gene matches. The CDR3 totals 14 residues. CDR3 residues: CASSLAGEADTQYF. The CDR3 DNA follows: TGTGCCAGCAGCCTAGCGGGAGAAGCAGATACGCAGTATTTT.